These 10 T cell receptor beta chains originate from one sample sequenced in a study of blood T cell repertoires in COVID-19. Profiled with immunoSEQ multiplex PCR; TCRdb holds only in-frame clones, not every one. The profile shows some 170,000 clones, around 76% of them singletons. Sequencing used peripheral blood. The source of these receptors is a woman between 70 and 85 years old with acute or convalescent COVID-19.

This clone was picked up a small number of times. The chain recombines TRBV30 with TRBJ1-2; D is perhaps TRBD1 (6 bases). The CDR3 has 14 residues. Germline V lookup: CDR1 GTSNPN, CDR2 SVGIG (reference sequence). The V gene lost 0 bases and the J gene lost 0 bases, with 8 bases spanning the gap. The CDR3 DNA reads as TGTGCCTGGAGTGTAAGGGGGACTAACTATGGCTACACCTTC. This codes for CAWSVRGTNYGYTF.

The chain couples TRBV28 to TRBJ1-1; 11 nucleotides line up with TRBD1. The germline CDR1 and CDR2 sequences are MDHEN and SYDVKM. Germline trimming cut 8 bases from V and 3 bases from J; bases unmatched to any gene: 11. The CDR3 length is 16 residues. CDR3 sequence reads: CASRTWTGGIDTEAFF. DNA for the CDR3: TGTGCCAGCCGAACTTGGACAGGGGGCATCGACACTGAAGCTTTCTTT.

V usage is TRBV5-6 and J usage is TRBJ1-1; 7 nucleotides align to TRBD1. V shed 2 bases and J 5 bases; nucleotides not matched to a gene: 3. CDR3 length: 13 residues. CDR1 is SGHDT, CDR2 YYEEEE, per germline. CDR3 nucleotide sequence: TGTGCCAGCAGCTTCGACAGGGCGACTGAAGCTTTCTTT. Its protein is CASSFDRATEAFF.

This chain connects TRBV24-1 to TRBJ1-5; TRBD1 matches 9 bases. The length of the CDR3 is 14 residues. The V segment lost 9 bases and the J segment 6 bases; nucleotides outside the gene matches: 8. Germline assignment: CDR1 KGHDR and CDR2 SFDVKD. CDR3 sequence (DNA): TGTGCCACCGGACAGGGGTCGCCTAGTCAGCCCCAGCATTTT. It encodes CATGQGSPSQPQHF.

The chain combines TRBV19 with TRBJ1-1, with 7 bases matching TRBD1. Germline CDR1 LNHDA, CDR2 SQIVND (reference sequence). The ends lost 4 bases at V and 2 bases at J; junction bases unmatched: 7. This CDR3 is built from 15 residues. The CDR3 region has the DNA TGTGCCAGTAGTACCTCGGGACAGACCAACACTGAAGCTTTCTTT. The encoded protein is CASSTSGQTNTEAFF.

V is TRBV5-1 and J is TRBJ2-1, with 9 bases that match TRBD2. Germline assignment: CDR1 SGHRS and CDR2 YFSETQ. V trimming: 4 bases; J trimming: 5 bases; junction bases outside the gene matches: 7. This CDR3 is 15 amino acids long. The CDR3 region is CASSRSSGENNEQFF. In nucleotides, the CDR3 is TGCGCCAGCAGCAGATCTAGCGGGGAGAACAATGAGCAGTTCTTC.

This clone showed up just a few times. This chain joins TRBV28 and TRBJ1-2, with unresolved D. Germline assignment: CDR1 MDHEN and CDR2 SYDVKM. This CDR3 region has 12 residues. Trimming removed 5 bases at V and 5 bases at J, with 9 bases between. In nucleotides, the CDR3 is TGTGCCAGCAGTGCGCGGCTATATGGCTACACCTTC. Translated, it gives CASSARLYGYTF.

In its sample, this clone was seen a few times. This rearrangement joins TRBV19 to TRBJ2-1, with 13 bases identical to TRBD2. CDR1 and CDR2 (germline): LNHDA, SQIVND (reference sequence). The junction had 3 bases not matched to a gene; V was cut back by 5 bases and J by 5 bases. The CDR3 consists of 15 residues. The CDR3 bases are TGTGCCAGTAGTGCCGGGACTAGCGGGAACAATGAGCAGTTCTTC. Translation gives CASSAGTSGNNEQFF.

The rearrangement uses TRBV10-1 and TRBJ2-7; D is ambiguous. V was cut by 3 bases and J by 4 bases, with 7 bases left in between. The CDR3 spans 12 residues. Germline loops: CDR1 WNHNN, CDR2 SYGVQD (reference sequence). The CDR3 is CASSDDTYEQYF. The DNA of the CDR3 is TGCGCCAGCAGTGATGACACGTACGAGCAGTACTTC.

The rearrangement uses TRBV6-5 and TRBJ1-2; 8 bases fit TRBD1. Germline trimming cut 3 bases from V and 7 bases from J; bases unmatched to any gene: 7. Looked up from germline, CDR1 is MNHEY and CDR2 is SVGAGI. The CDR3 spans 14 residues. For the CDR3, the DNA is TGTGCCAGCAGTTATGGCCAGGGGGCGGGTGGCTACACCTTC. Its protein product is CASSYGQGAGGYTF.